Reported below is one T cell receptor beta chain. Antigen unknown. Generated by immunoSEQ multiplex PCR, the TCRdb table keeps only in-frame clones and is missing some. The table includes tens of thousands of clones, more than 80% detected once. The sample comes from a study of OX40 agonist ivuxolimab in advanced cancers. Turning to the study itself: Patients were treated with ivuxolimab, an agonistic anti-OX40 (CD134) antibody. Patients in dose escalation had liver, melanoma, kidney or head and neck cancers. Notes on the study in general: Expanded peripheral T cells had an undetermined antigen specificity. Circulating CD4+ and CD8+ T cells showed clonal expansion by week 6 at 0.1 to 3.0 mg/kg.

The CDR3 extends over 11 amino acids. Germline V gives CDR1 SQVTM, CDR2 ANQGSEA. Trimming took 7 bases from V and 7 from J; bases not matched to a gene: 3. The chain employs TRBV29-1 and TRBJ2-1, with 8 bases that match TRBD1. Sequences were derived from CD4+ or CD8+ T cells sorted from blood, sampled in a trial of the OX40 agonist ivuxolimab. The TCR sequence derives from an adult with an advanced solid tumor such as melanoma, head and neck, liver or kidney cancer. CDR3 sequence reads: CSGQGNNEQFF. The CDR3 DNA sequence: TGCAGCGGACAGGGGAATAATGAGCAGTTCTTC.